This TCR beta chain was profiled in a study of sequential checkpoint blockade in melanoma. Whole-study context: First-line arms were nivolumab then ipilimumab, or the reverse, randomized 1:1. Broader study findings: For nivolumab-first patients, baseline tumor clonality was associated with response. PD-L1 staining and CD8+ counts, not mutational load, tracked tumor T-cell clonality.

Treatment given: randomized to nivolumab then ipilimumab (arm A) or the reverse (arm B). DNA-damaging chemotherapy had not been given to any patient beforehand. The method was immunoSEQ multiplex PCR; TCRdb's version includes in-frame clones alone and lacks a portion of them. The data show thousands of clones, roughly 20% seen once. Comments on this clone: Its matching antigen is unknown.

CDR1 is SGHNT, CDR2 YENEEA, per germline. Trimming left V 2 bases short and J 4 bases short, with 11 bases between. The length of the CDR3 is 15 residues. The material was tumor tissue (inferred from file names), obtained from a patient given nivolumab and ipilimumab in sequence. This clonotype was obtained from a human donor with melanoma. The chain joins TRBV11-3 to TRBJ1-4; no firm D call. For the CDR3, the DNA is TGTGCCAGCAGCTTATTGGACGGAATTAATGAAAAACTGTTTTTT. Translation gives CASSLLDGINEKLFF.